One sample yielded the 32 T cell receptor beta chains listed below, sequenced in a study of blood T cell repertoires in COVID-19. Produced via immunoSEQ multiplex PCR; TCRdb's table is partial and in-frame only. Seen here are roughly 87,000 clones, about 88% observed once, and the top ten hold roughly 17%. The source material was peripheral blood. The receptors come from a woman in her sixties with acute or convalescent COVID-19.

The gene calls are TRBV5-4 and TRBJ1-2, with 7 bases identical to TRBD1. The length of the CDR3 is 14 residues. The V segment lost 4 bases and the J segment 2 bases; nucleotides outside the gene matches: 5. CDR1 is SGHNT, CDR2 YYREEE, per germline (reference sequence). CDR3 in amino acids: CASSNPGQNYGYTF. In DNA, the CDR3 is TGTGCCAGCAGCAACCCGGGACAGAACTATGGCTACACCTTC.

The rearrangement uses TRBV7-9 and TRBJ1-6, with D hard to call. CDR3 length: 14 amino acids. Between the trimmed V and J ends, which lost 2 bases and 9 bases, there was a span of 11 bases. Per the germline V gene, CDR1 is SEHNR and CDR2 is FQNEAQ (reference sequence). The CDR3 DNA reads as TGTGCCAGCAGCTTATCAGAGGGAGGTTCACCCCTCCACTTT. It encodes CASSLSEGGSPLHF.

In nucleotides, the CDR3 is TGTGCCAGCAGCCAGGAGGGACAGGGATCGATCGGCTACACCTTC. It translates to CASSQEGQGSIGYTF. The chain has TRBV3-1 (or the pseudogene TRBV3-2) and TRBJ1-2; TRBD1 matches at 9 bases. CDR3 size: 15 residues. Looked up from germline, CDR1 is LGHDT and CDR2 is YNNKEL (reference sequence). The V segment lost 3 bases and the J segment 8 bases; nucleotides outside the gene matches: 10.

The gene calls are TRBV2 and TRBJ2-7, with D maybe TRBD2 (5 bases). CDR1 SNHLY and CDR2 FYNNEI come from the germline V gene. CDR3 length: 12 residues. V was pared by 8 bases and J by 2 bases, with 10 bases between. CDR3: CASAGGAYEQYF. CDR3 DNA: TGTGCCAGCGCGGGTGGGGCCTACGAGCAGTACTTC.

This chain connects TRBV4-1 to TRBJ1-5; D is uncertain. V lost 1 base and J 3 bases, leaving 13 bases between the germline ends. Germline-derived CDR1 and CDR2 are MGHRA and YSYEKL. The CDR3 covers 16 residues. The DNA for the CDR3 is TGCGCCAGCAGCCAAGGGAGGCAGTTTTACAATCAGCCCCAGCATTTT. It specifies CASSQGRQFYNQPQHF.

CDR3 nucleotides: TGTGCCACCGGGGATGACAGGGCCCATGGCTACACCTTC. It translates to CATGDDRAHGYTF. The V and J genes are TRBV24-1 and TRBJ1-2; 7 nucleotides match TRBD1. Germline V gene sequence: CDR1 KGHDR, CDR2 SFDVKD. Trimming at V came to 9 bases and at J to 6 bases, leaving 9 bases not matched to a gene. The CDR3 contains 13 residues.

The genes are TRBV18 and TRBJ1-4, with 7 bases lining up with TRBD1. With 6 bases clipped from V and 8 bases from J, the junction kept 9 bases outside the gene matches. The germline gives CDR1 KGHSH, CDR2 LQKENI. This CDR3 has 14 residues. DNA for the CDR3: TGTGCCAGCTCCGAACAGGGGTTCGGGGAAAAACTGTTTTTT. Translated, it gives CASSEQGFGEKLFF.

The chain is built from TRBV4-2 and TRBJ2-1; 8 bases are a match to TRBD1. V dropped 1 base and J dropped 9; count of bases not matched to a gene: 5. Germline values: CDR1 LGHNA, CDR2 YNFKEQ. The CDR3 spans 14 residues. The CDR3 reads CASSQGTGFGEQFF. The CDR3 coding sequence is TGTGCCAGCAGCCAAGGGACAGGGTTTGGTGAGCAGTTCTTC.

The chain recombines TRBV3-1 (or the pseudogene TRBV3-2) with TRBJ2-7; a possible D gene is TRBD2 (6 bases). Germline CDR1 reads LGHDT; CDR2 reads YNNKEL (reference sequence). Trimming cost V 3 bases and J 2 bases, with 14 bases left between them. CDR3 length equals 15 residues. CDR3 protein: CASSQRDLGAYEQYF. CDR3 sequence (DNA): TGTGCCAGCAGCCAGAGGGACTTGGGAGCCTACGAGCAGTACTTC.

The chain joins TRBV6-1 to TRBJ1-2; D is unresolved. Trimming cost V 1 base and J 4 bases, with 10 bases left between them. This CDR3 has 14 residues. CDR1 and CDR2 (germline): MNHNS, SASEGT. CDR3 residues: CASSEGAGPYGYTF. In DNA, the CDR3 is TGTGCCAGCAGTGAAGGGGCAGGCCCCTATGGCTACACCTTC.

The genes are TRBV6-5 and TRBJ1-2; no clear D gene. Trimming took off 5 bases at V and 0 bases at J, with 10 bases between the two ends. The CDR3 is 14 amino acids. Germline V gene data show CDR1 as MNHEY and CDR2 as SVGAGI. The CDR3 DNA sequence: TGTGCCAGCAGTAGGATAGACTCTAACTATGGCTACACCTTC. Protein sequence: CASSRIDSNYGYTF.

The CDR3: CASSQGGGVSEKLFF. In DNA form, the CDR3 reads TGTGCCAGCAGCCAAGGAGGGGGCGTTAGTGAAAAACTGTTTTTT. The chain links TRBV4-2 to TRBJ1-4, with TRBD1 matching over 7 bases. This CDR3 region has 15 residues. V dropped 1 base and J dropped 7; count of bases not matched to a gene: 6. CDR1 and CDR2 from the germline V gene are LGHNA and YNFKEQ.

J is TRBJ1-5 and V is TRBV30; D ambiguous. Trimming cost V 2 bases and J 0 bases, with 14 bases left between them. Germline V gene data show CDR1 as GTSNPN and CDR2 as SVGIG (reference sequence). This CDR3 contains 16 residues. The CDR3: CAWSPSRENSNQPQHF. The CDR3, as DNA: TGTGCCTGGAGTCCTTCCCGGGAAAATAGCAATCAGCCCCAGCATTTT.

This clone was observed once. This chain joins TRBV6-5 and TRBJ1-2; the D gene is possibly TRBD1 (6 bases). The V gene lost 0 bases and the J gene lost 8 bases, with 16 bases spanning the gap. From germline, CDR1 is MNHEY and CDR2 SVGAGI. The CDR3 sequence is 15 residues long. Here the CDR3 reads CASSYSRAQGGGYTF. CDR3 in DNA: TGTGCCAGCAGTTACTCGCGGGCACAGGGTGGGGGCTACACCTTC.

This clone was counted a few times. The V and J genes are TRBV5-1 and TRBJ1-1; tentatively, D is TRBD1 (5 bases). V lost 1 base, J lost 3 bases, and 16 bases lay in between. The CDR3 spans 16 residues. Germline CDR1 reads SGHRS; CDR2 reads YFSETQ. The CDR3 is CASSLWFQQADTEAFF. The CDR3 DNA reads TGCGCCAGCAGCTTGTGGTTTCAACAGGCCGACACTGAAGCTTTCTTT.

This clone appeared a single time. This rearrangement joins TRBV2 to TRBJ1-6; D unresolved. V dropped 4 bases and J dropped 0 bases, with 10 bases sitting between them. This CDR3 contains 16 residues. Looked up from germline, CDR1 is SNHLY and CDR2 is FYNNEI. The CDR3 here is CASSGGSGSYNSPLHF. Here the CDR3 DNA reads TGTGCCAGCAGTGGAGGTTCCGGCTCCTATAATTCACCCCTCCACTTT.

The J gene is TRBJ2-1, the V gene TRBV30, with D perhaps matching TRBD2 (5 bases). The CDR3 runs to 11 residues. Germline-derived CDR1 and CDR2 are GTSNPN and SVGIG (reference sequence). V lost 3 bases and J lost 9, with 9 bases in between. The CDR3 DNA is TGTGCCTGGAGCCCCGGAGGTGAGCAGTTCTTC. Its translation: CAWSPGGEQFF.

The genes are TRBV7-9 and TRBJ1-2; D is unresolved. V was trimmed by 1 base and J by 5 bases, leaving 17 bases between them. Germline CDR1 is SEHNR and CDR2 is FQNEAQ (reference sequence). This CDR3 region has 16 residues. DNA for the CDR3: TGTGCCAGCAGCTTAGACCCGGGTCGTTACTTATATGGCTACACCTTC. This translates into CASSLDPGRYLYGYTF.

CDR3 region: CASSLSTSNQPQHF. CDR3 DNA sequence: TGTGCCAGCAGTTTGAGCACTAGCAATCAGCCCCAGCATTTT. The rearrangement joins TRBV27 to TRBJ1-5; D gene ambiguous. From germline, CDR1 is MNHEY and CDR2 SMNVEV (reference sequence). Deletions cut 3 bases from V and 0 bases from J, with 6 bases between. CDR3 length: 14 amino acids.

The DNA for the CDR3 is TGTGCCAGTAGCTCTAGCTGGTCAGACTCGAACTATGGCTACACCTTC. Translation: CASSSSWSDSNYGYTF. J is TRBJ1-2 and V is TRBV19; no reliable D call. The germline gives CDR1 LNHDA, CDR2 SQIVND (reference sequence). The V gene lost 6 bases and the J gene lost 2 bases, with 19 bases spanning the gap. This CDR3 has 16 amino acids.

The chain uses TRBV5-4 and TRBJ2-1; TRBD2 matches 7 bases. With 2 bases clipped from V and 4 bases from J, the junction kept 6 bases outside the gene matches. Per germline, CDR1 SGHNT and CDR2 YYREEE (reference sequence). This CDR3 spans 15 amino acids. The CDR3 sequence is CASSFVTGGYNEQFF. CDR3 DNA sequence: TGTGCCAGCAGCTTTGTAACGGGAGGTTACAATGAGCAGTTCTTC.

This chain links TRBV5-1 with TRBJ1-2; TRBD1 aligns across 7 bases. Germline V gene sequence: CDR1 SGHRS, CDR2 YFSETQ. This CDR3 is 15 amino acids long. Germline trimming cut 4 bases from V and 1 base from J; bases unmatched to any gene: 7. The CDR3 loop is CASSHTGALNYGYTF. CDR3 nucleotides: TGCGCCAGCAGCCATACAGGGGCCCTTAACTATGGCTACACCTTC.

The chain links TRBV29-1 to TRBJ1-2; 12 nucleotides match TRBD1. V was clipped by 6 bases and J by 8 bases; unmatched bases: 4. CDR3 size: 12 residues. Germline V CDR1 and CDR2: SQVTM, ANQGSEA. The CDR3 region has the DNA TGCAGCGTGGGGGACAGGGGGCACGGCTACACCTTC. Protein: CSVGDRGHGYTF.

The chain couples TRBV6-5 to TRBJ1-1; weak D call: TRBD1 (6 bases). The CDR3 extends over 15 amino acids. CDR1 MNHEY and CDR2 SVGAGI come from the germline V gene. The V gene lost 9 bases and the J gene lost 6 bases, with 23 bases spanning the gap. The CDR3: CASPEQGAMASEAFF. As DNA, the CDR3 is TGTGCCAGTCCCGAACAGGGAGCGATGGCCTCTGAAGCTTTCTTT.

This clone appeared a single time. V usage is TRBV30 and J usage is TRBJ1-4; D is possibly TRBD1 (6 bases). Trimming left V 3 bases short and J 9 bases short, with 20 bases between. Germline CDR1 reads GTSNPN; CDR2 reads SVGIG (reference sequence). This CDR3 is built from 15 residues. The CDR3 protein is CAWSPPTGTLKKLFF. CDR3 nucleotides: TGTGCCTGGAGCCCCCCAACCGGGACATTGAAAAAACTGTTTTTT.

V is TRBV3-1 (or the pseudogene TRBV3-2) and J is TRBJ1-2, with 7 positions matching TRBD1. CDR1 and CDR2 (germline): LGHDT, YNNKEL (reference sequence). The trim removed 3 bases at V and 8 bases at J, leaving 6 bases unmatched. The CDR3 runs to 13 residues. The CDR3: CASSQGRGFGYTF. The CDR3 region has the DNA TGTGCCAGCAGCCAGGGCAGGGGGTTCGGCTACACCTTC.

This rearrangement joins TRBV6-5 to TRBJ1-4; weak D call: TRBD1 (5 bases). V lost 3 bases and J 5 bases, leaving 10 bases between the germline ends. Germline values: CDR1 MNHEY, CDR2 SVGAGI. The CDR3 loop spans 14 amino acids. The CDR3 nucleotides read TGTGCCAGCAGTTATGGCAGGGCCAATGAAAAACTGTTTTTT. Amino acids: CASSYGRANEKLFF.

This chain joins TRBV2 and TRBJ2-1, with 9 bases identical to TRBD2. CDR1 is SNHLY, CDR2 FYNNEI, per germline. The CDR3 length is 15 residues. V trimming: 7 bases; J trimming: 15 bases; junction bases outside the gene matches: 19. CDR3 in amino acids: CASTPAPGLRGGLFF. CDR3 coding DNA: TGTGCCAGCACTCCTGCCCCTGGGTTGCGGGGGGGCTTGTTCTTC.

In this sample, this clone turned up once. V and J are TRBV11-2 and TRBJ2-2; D possibly corresponds to TRBD2 (5 bases). V gave up 5 bases and J gave up 1 base, with 11 bases separating them. Germline V CDR1 and CDR2: SGHAT, FQNNGV. The length of the CDR3 is 15 residues. The CDR3 DNA sequence: TGTGCCAGCAGCGTTTTCGGGGAGAACACCGGGGAGCTGTTTTTT. Amino acids: CASSVFGENTGELFF.

V usage is TRBV5-5 and J usage is TRBJ2-5; a weak D match, TRBD1 (6 bases). Trimming removed 3 bases from V and 5 bases from J, with 14 bases in between. The CDR3 consists of 14 residues. The germline gives CDR1 SGHKS, CDR2 YYEKEE (reference sequence). The CDR3 loop is CASSSPQGWETQYF. CDR3 bases: TGTGCCAGCAGCTCCCCACAGGGCTGGGAGACCCAGTACTTC. Combining the CDR3 with reference TRBV5-5 and TRBJ2-5 gives the whole variable domain DAGVTQSPTHLIKTRGQQVTLRCSPISGHKSVSWYQQVLGQGPQFIFQYYEKEERGRGNFPDRFSARQFPNYSSELNVNALLLGDSALYLCASSSPQGWETQYFGPGTRLLVL.

The chain carries TRBV2 and TRBJ2-3, with 8 positions matching TRBD2. J gave up 0 bases and V 6 bases, and 5 bases lay outside the gene matches. Germline CDR1 is SNHLY and CDR2 is FYNNEI. The CDR3 spans 15 residues. The CDR3 loop reads CASRGGLASTDTQYF. The CDR3 DNA is TGTGCCAGCAGGGGCGGACTAGCTAGCACAGATACGCAGTATTTT.

The genes are TRBV5-4 and TRBJ2-5; 16 nucleotides match TRBD2. Germline V gives CDR1 SGHNT, CDR2 YYREEE (reference sequence). Germline trimming cut 4 bases from V and 0 bases from J; bases unmatched to any gene: 6. This CDR3 is built from 18 residues. The CDR3 protein is CASSQPGLAGGDQETQYF. CDR3 sequence (DNA): TGTGCCAGCAGCCAACCGGGACTAGCGGGGGGGGACCAAGAGACCCAGTACTTC.